The 21 T cell receptor beta chains given below trace back to one sample, sequenced in a study of T cells expressing NK-cell markers. No DNA is given; TCRdb re-called the 5' RACE reads and lists each CDR3 protein once. Reported are over 120,000 distinct CDR3 sequences; the ten largest clones contain 12%. Sequencing was carried out using blood T cells: a sorted CD56 or NKG2C T cell subset, CD4+ or CD8+ T cells, or bulk PBMC T cells (not recorded which). The receptor set was obtained from a man between 18 and 35 years old in good health.

This chain joins TRBV6-5 and TRBJ2-1. In germline, CDR1 is MNHEY, CDR2 SVGAGI. The CDR3 extends over 13 amino acids. CDR3: CASSSPSVNEQFF.

The CDR3 is CATSGRDGEAFF. The chain employs TRBV24-1 and TRBJ1-1. Germline lookup yields CDR1 KGHDR and CDR2 SFDVKD. This CDR3 contains 12 residues.

The chain couples TRBV5-1 to TRBJ2-6; without DNA, the TCRdb call of TRBD2 cannot be checked. The CDR3 covers 21 residues. Germline CDR1 is SGHRS and CDR2 is YFSETQ. This CDR3 is CASSLGRSYRPQASGANVLTF.

This sequence joins TRBV11-2 and TRBJ2-1; TCRdb calls TRBD1, which cannot be checked without DNA. Per the germline V gene, CDR1 is SGHAT and CDR2 is FQNNGV. The CDR3 sequence is 14 residues long. CDR3 loop: CASSYTRGQNEQFF.

The genes are TRBV4-1 and TRBJ2-2. The CDR3 totals 14 residues. CDR1 and CDR2 from the germline V gene are MGHRA and YSYEKL. CDR3 amino acids: CASGGLANTGELFF.

J is TRBJ2-1 and V is TRBV15; TCRdb's D gene call, TRBD2, goes unchecked for lack of DNA. The CDR3 covers 16 residues. Germline assignment: CDR1 LNHNV and CDR2 YYDKDF (reference sequence). This CDR3 reads CATSRDRGSGSHEQFF.

This chain links TRBV12-5 with TRBJ2-3; TCRdb reports TRBD2, a call that lacks DNA to check it against. The CDR3 has 15 amino acids. The germline V gene encodes CDR1 LGHNT and CDR2 FRNRAP. The CDR3 spells CASGESSGSTDTQYF. Full variable domain (missing parts from reference TRBV12-5 and TRBJ2-3): DARVTQTPRHKVTEMGQEVTMRCQPILGHNTVFWYRQTMMQGLELLAYFRNRAPLDDSGMPKDRFSAEMPDATLATLKIQPSEPRDSAVYFCASGESSGSTDTQYFGPGTRLTVL.

The chain carries TRBV6-2 or TRBV6-3 and TRBJ2-1; checking the TCRdb D call of TRBD2 is not possible without DNA. The CDR3 length is 15 residues. CDR1 and CDR2 from the germline V gene are MNHEY and SVGEGT. The CDR3 reads CASTPLAGGRNEQFF.

The gene calls are TRBV6-2 or TRBV6-3 and TRBJ2-1; with no DNA, the TCRdb D assignment of TRBD2 cannot be verified. CDR3 length equals 15 residues. Germline CDR1 and CDR2: MNHEY and SVGEGT. The CDR3 region is CASSQGLAGYYEQFF.

The rearrangement links TRBV6-2 or TRBV6-3 to TRBJ2-4; no DNA is available, so the TRBD1 call from TCRdb remains unchecked. The CDR3 has 15 amino acids. The germline gives CDR1 MNHEY, CDR2 SVGEGT. Here the CDR3 reads CASSQGSLAKNIQYF.

The chain links TRBV19 to TRBJ2-4; TCRdb's D call, TRBD1, is unchecked because there is no DNA. Germline CDR1 and CDR2: LNHDA and SQIVND (reference sequence). This CDR3 is built from 15 residues. The CDR3 protein is CASSIDPGYKNIQYF.

The chain links TRBV5-4 to TRBJ2-5. Germline CDR1 and CDR2: SGHNT and YYREEE (reference sequence). The length of the CDR3 is 12 residues. CDR3 in amino acids: CASSLLQETQYF.

This chain uses TRBV20-1 with TRBJ2-1; TCRdb calls TRBD1, which cannot be checked without DNA. The CDR3 covers 15 residues. Germline V gene data show CDR1 as DFQATT and CDR2 as SNEGSKA (reference sequence). The CDR3 here is CSATRGDRVRNEQFF.

The chain employs TRBV13 and TRBJ2-1; there is no DNA to check the TCRdb D call of TRBD2. The CDR3 runs 17 residues. Germline V lookup: CDR1 PRHDT, CDR2 FYEKMQ (reference sequence). CDR3 in amino acids: CASSLGLRVAEGMMQFF.

The chain carries TRBV12-3 or TRBV12-4 and TRBJ1-5; lacking DNA, the TRBD1 call made by TCRdb goes unchecked. This CDR3 is built from 15 residues. CDR3 residues: CASDFGHTPNQPQHF.

CDR3: CASSQEIQGTNTGELFF. V usage is TRBV4-3 and J usage is TRBJ2-2; without DNA, the TCRdb call of TRBD1 cannot be checked. The CDR3 sequence is 17 residues long. CDR1 LGHNA and CDR2 YSLEER come from the germline V gene.

The chain employs TRBV12-3 or TRBV12-4 and TRBJ1-5; no DNA is available, so the TRBD1 call from TCRdb remains unchecked. The CDR3 has 15 residues. The CDR3 sequence: CASSLAGTGIQPQHF.

The chain is built from TRBV5-1 and TRBJ1-1. The CDR3 is made up of 13 amino acids. The V gene's germline CDR1 is SGHRS and CDR2 YFSETQ. CDR3 residues: CASSSLARTEAFF. The full variable domain, completed using reference TRBV5-1 and TRBJ1-1, is KAGVTQTPRYLIKTRGQQVTLSCSPISGHRSVSWYQQTPGQGLQFLFEYFSETQRNKGNFPGRFSGRQFSNSRSEMNVSTLELGDSALYLCASSSLARTEAFFGQGTRLTVV.

The chain employs TRBV27 and TRBJ2-7; the TRBD2 assignment by TCRdb is unverifiable without DNA. Germline lookup yields CDR1 MNHEY and CDR2 SMNVEV (reference sequence). This CDR3 has 16 residues. This chain's CDR3 is CASSLTPTSGSYEQYF.

The CDR3 reads CASSSLETQYF. V is TRBV3-1 and J is TRBJ2-5. Germline V gives CDR1 LGHDT, CDR2 YNNKEL (reference sequence). This CDR3 is built from 11 residues.

The chain uses TRBV12-3 or TRBV12-4 and TRBJ2-2. CDR3 length: 16 amino acids. The CDR3 loop reads CASSHTAFANTGELFF.